A single sample is the source of the 13 T cell receptor beta chains below, sequenced in a study of T cell responses to AZD1222 COVID-19 vaccine (dated by TCRdb to the early 2020s). The library was obtained by the immunoSEQ multiplex PCR assay. As stored in TCRdb, this immuneACCESS dataset retains in-frame rearrangements with V and J assigned. A fraction of the clones does not appear; measured against another copy, unresolved V genes explain less than half of the discrepancy, and the remainder lacks a known reason. The sample table contains 150,000 to 200,000 clones; only one count was recorded for approximately 93% of them. Jointly, the top ten make up around 4.3% of the sample. This specimen's time point label, interpreted: baseline before first vaccination. The sequencing here drew on peripheral blood, taken on day 0 of AZD1222 vaccination. The receptors derive from an adult in good health.

V gene TRBV27 combines with J gene TRBJ1-3, with TRBD1 matching over 8 bases. The germline V gene encodes CDR1 MNHEY and CDR2 SMNVEV (reference sequence). The CDR3 loop spans 14 amino acids. V lost 8 bases to trimming and J lost 5 bases; unmatched junction nucleotides: 8. The DNA for the CDR3 is TGTGCCAGCGCAGGGGGCGAGGATAGAAACACCATATATTTT. Its protein is CASAGGEDRNTIYF.

The J gene is TRBJ1-5, the V gene TRBV6-5, with D uncertain. The CDR3 is 15 amino acids. V was shortened by 8 bases and J by 4 bases, with 18 bases between the two germline ends. Germline values: CDR1 MNHEY, CDR2 SVGAGI. CDR3 nucleotide sequence: TGTGCCAGCGAATCCGGCCTCCGGAGAAATCAGCCCCAGCATTTT. It encodes CASESGLRRNQPQHF.

V is TRBV19 and J is TRBJ2-2; 10 bases agree with TRBD2. CDR1 and CDR2 (germline): LNHDA, SQIVND (reference sequence). V dropped 9 bases and J dropped 7; count of bases not matched to a gene: 5. The CDR3 length is 13 residues. Written as DNA, the CDR3 is TGTGCCAGCAAGGGACTAGCGCTCGGGGAGCTGTTTTTT. This translates into CASKGLALGELFF.

V and J are TRBV12-3 or TRBV12-4 and TRBJ1-3; D call uncertain. CDR3 length: 12 amino acids. Trimming shortened V by 6 bases and J by 2 bases, and 5 bases separated the two germline ends. For the CDR3, the DNA is TGTGCCAGCAGAACAGCTGGAAACACCATATATTTT. Translation: CASRTAGNTIYF.

The CDR3 here is CASSLHGQTYNEQFF. The CDR3 DNA reads as TGTGCCAGCAGCCTACACGGACAGACCTACAATGAGCAGTTCTTC. The genes are TRBV7-8 and TRBJ2-1, with D possibly being TRBD1 (6 bases). The CDR3 loop spans 15 amino acids. Germline lookup yields CDR1 SGHVS and CDR2 FQNEAQ. The V and J ends lost 5 bases and 2 bases respectively, with 13 bases between them.

The gene calls are TRBV3-1 (or the pseudogene TRBV3-2) and TRBJ1-1, with 8 bases that match TRBD1. The CDR3 is 14 amino acids. Germline assignment: CDR1 LGHDT and CDR2 YNNKEL (reference sequence). With V trimmed by 4 bases and J by 3 bases, 4 bases remained unmatched. The CDR3: CASSRTGLDTEAFF. In DNA form, the CDR3 reads TGTGCCAGCAGCCGGACAGGGTTGGACACTGAAGCTTTCTTT.

The DNA for the CDR3 is TGTGCCAGCTCACCCCCAGGGAACATGAACACTGAAGCTTTCTTT. It codes for CASSPPGNMNTEAFF. This sequence joins TRBV18 and TRBJ1-1; TRBD1 might be the D (5 bases). Trimming took 3 bases from V and 0 from J, leaving 11 bases between them. CDR3 length: 15 amino acids. Germline CDR1 reads KGHSH; CDR2 reads LQKENI.

CDR3 coding DNA: TGCGCCAGCAGCCATCCACCGGGATCCCGACTAGCCTACGAGCAGTACTTC. It is translated as CASSHPPGSRLAYEQYF. The chain uses TRBV4-1 and TRBJ2-7; D might be TRBD2 (6 bases). The V gene's germline CDR1 is MGHRA and CDR2 YSYEKL. The CDR3 is 17 residues long. V dropped 3 bases and J dropped 2 bases, with 20 bases sitting between them.

V is TRBV5-1 and J is TRBJ2-4; perhaps TRBD2 as D (5 bases). CDR1 and CDR2 (germline): SGHRS, YFSETQ. Deletions cut 1 base from V and 3 bases from J, with 11 bases between. The CDR3 is made up of 15 amino acids. CDR3 bases: TGCGCCAGCAGCTTGTTTCCTGGGAGCAAAAACATTCAGTACTTC. Protein sequence: CASSLFPGSKNIQYF.

The chain links TRBV19 to TRBJ2-1, with D possibly matching TRBD1 (6 bases). This CDR3 is 15 amino acids long. The germline gives CDR1 LNHDA, CDR2 SQIVND (reference sequence). V lost 3 bases and J 7 bases, leaving 16 bases between the germline ends. This CDR3 reads CASSIFITGSNEQFF. DNA for the CDR3: TGTGCCAGTAGTATTTTCATAACAGGGTCAAATGAGCAGTTCTTC.

The V call is TRBV5-1, the J call TRBJ1-4; TRBD1 aligns across 10 bases. The CDR3 contains 16 residues. The V and J ends lost 3 bases and 7 bases, in that order; junction bases with no gene match: 9. Germline CDR1 reads SGHRS; CDR2 reads YFSETQ. Here the CDR3 DNA reads TGCGCCAGCAGCTCCGGACAGGGGGGAACTGGTGAAAAACTGTTTTTT. Its translation is CASSSGQGGTGEKLFF.

The gene calls are TRBV1 and TRBJ1-2; TRBD1, the table's D call, lacks a check against the DNA. TRBV1 is a documented pseudogene. The CDR3 totals 17 residues. CDR3 amino acids: CTSSQQGRSDPIYGYTF. The CDR3 DNA reads as TGCACCAGCAGCCAACAGGGTCGCTCTGACCCTATCTATGGCTACACCTTC.

The sample holds a few counts of this clone. The chain combines TRBV5-1 with TRBJ1-2; TRBD1 agrees at 7 bases. This CDR3 has 16 residues. Germline CDR1 is SGHRS and CDR2 is YFSETQ. The V and J ends lost 4 bases and 0 bases, in that order; junction bases with no gene match: 9. The CDR3 sequence: CASSAGTVLSNYGYTF. The CDR3 region has the DNA TGCGCCAGCAGCGCTGGGACAGTCCTTTCTAACTATGGCTACACCTTC. The full variable domain, with the rest looked up from reference TRBV5-1 and TRBJ1-2, is KAGVTQTPRYLIKTRGQQVTLSCSPISGHRSVSWYQQTPGQGLQFLFEYFSETQRNKGNFPGRFSGRQFSNSRSEMNVSTLELGDSALYLCASSAGTVLSNYGYTFGSGTRLTVV.